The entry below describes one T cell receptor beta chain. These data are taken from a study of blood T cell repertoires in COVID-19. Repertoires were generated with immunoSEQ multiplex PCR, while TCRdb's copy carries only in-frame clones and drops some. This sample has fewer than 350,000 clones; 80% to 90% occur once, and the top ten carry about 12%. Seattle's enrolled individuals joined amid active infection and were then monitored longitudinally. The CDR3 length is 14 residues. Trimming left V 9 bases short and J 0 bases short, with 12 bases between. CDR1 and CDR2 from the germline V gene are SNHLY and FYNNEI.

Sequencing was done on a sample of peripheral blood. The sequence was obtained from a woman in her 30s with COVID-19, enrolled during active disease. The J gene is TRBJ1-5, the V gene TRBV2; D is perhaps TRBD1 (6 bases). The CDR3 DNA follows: TGTGCCAGTGGACAGCAGACTAGCAATCAGCCCCAGCATTTT. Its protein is CASGQQTSNQPQHF.